Shown below are 19 T cell receptor beta chains from a single sample sequenced in a study of early T cells in non-severe SARS-CoV-2 infection (dated by TCRdb to about 2021). Library construction relied on 5' RACE. Instrument used: NextSeq 500. The public reads were reanalyzed by TCRdb: fastp trimming at Q25, MiXCR alignment, in-frame beta chains only. Rows merge per CDR3 protein into single entries with the most common DNA and genes. The sample table contains roughly 29,000 distinct CDR3 sequences; only one count was recorded for about 2.7% of them. The top ten constitute about 0.72% of the sample. Sequences were obtained from whole blood. These receptors all come from an adult who was a healthcare worker with PCR-confirmed SARS-CoV-2 infection or an uninfected control (not recorded which).

Many counts were recorded for this clonotype. The gene calls are TRBV12-3 or TRBV12-4 and TRBJ2-3; 9 nucleotides agree with TRBD2. CDR3 length equals 12 residues. Trimming at V came to 5 bases and at J to 13 bases, leaving 7 bases not matched to a gene. CDR3 protein: CASSPPGTSKYF. The CDR3 DNA is TGTGCCAGCAGTCCACCCGGGACTAGCAAGTATTTT.

This clonotype has a count of ten or more. The J gene is TRBJ2-7, the V gene TRBV5-5; 7 bases map to TRBD1. Germline-derived CDR1 and CDR2 are SGHKS and YYEKEE (reference sequence). The CDR3 covers 12 residues. Trimming removed 4 bases from V and 6 bases from J; junction bases left unmatched: 4. The CDR3 loop is CASSRNRGEQYV. CDR3 DNA: TGTGCCAGCAGCCGGAACAGGGGCGAGCAGTACGTC.

This clonotype was picked up many times. This chain links TRBV29-1 with TRBJ2-5; D not resolved. This CDR3 is 14 amino acids long. The germline V gene encodes CDR1 SQVTM and CDR2 ANQGSEA. Trimming removed 6 bases from V and 2 bases from J, with 16 bases in between. The CDR3 region is CSVPRVENQETQYF. In nucleotides, the CDR3 is TGCAGCGTCCCAAGAGTGGAAAATCAAGAGACCCAGTACTTC.

This clonotype was seen at least ten times. The J gene is TRBJ2-1, the V gene TRBV6-5, with a tentative D call TRBD2 (6 bases). Between the trimmed V and J ends, which lost 2 bases and 5 bases, there was a span of 19 bases. CDR1 and CDR2 from the germline V gene are MNHEY and SVGAGI. This CDR3 is built from 17 residues. CDR3 nucleotide sequence: TGTGCCAGCAGTTACGGATGGCGGGGCCGAACAGACAATGAGCAGTTCTTC. Translated, it gives CASSYGWRGRTDNEQFF.

This clonotype was seen only a few times. CDR3 DNA sequence: TGTGCCAGCAGTTTGTTTTACCAAGAGACCCAGTACTTC. This codes for CASSLFYQETQYF. The rearrangement uses TRBV27 and TRBJ2-5; D unclear. The CDR3 length is 13 residues. Germline V CDR1 and CDR2: MNHEY, SMNVEV (reference sequence). The germline V and J ends were trimmed by 3 bases and 0 bases, with 5 bases remaining between them.

At least ten counts were recorded for this clonotype. V gene TRBV7-2 combines with J gene TRBJ2-3; 12 positions agree with TRBD1. The CDR3 runs 19 residues. Germline CDR1 and CDR2: SGHTA and FQGNSA. After removal of 3 bases from V and 2 bases from J, the junction contained 12 bases not matched to a gene. The chain's CDR3 is CASSFGPPGTGGHTDTQYF. The CDR3 DNA is TGTGCCAGCAGCTTCGGCCCCCCCGGGACAGGGGGCCACACAGATACGCAGTATTTT.

This clonotype was seen repeatedly, ten times or more. The J gene is TRBJ2-2, the V gene TRBV7-6; tentatively, D is TRBD1 (6 bases). Trimming left V 8 bases short and J 0 bases short, with 13 bases between. CDR1 is SGHVS, CDR2 FNYEAQ, per germline. This CDR3 is 15 amino acids long. The CDR3 DNA is TGTGCCAGCTCCTGGGGGACATCGAACACCGGGGAGCTGTTTTTT. Translation: CASSWGTSNTGELFF.

This clonotype was seen ten or more times. The chain employs TRBV6-5 and TRBJ2-5, with D possibly matching TRBD2 (6 bases). Per germline, CDR1 MNHEY and CDR2 SVGAGI. V lost 3 bases to trimming and J lost 2 bases, with 10 bases between them. This CDR3 is built from 14 residues. CDR3 nucleotides: TGTGCCAGCAGTTATCTCGGGGGACAAGAGACCCAGTACTTC. This encodes CASSYLGGQETQYF.

This clonotype was detected ten times or more. The rearrangement links TRBV11-1 to TRBJ2-3; D ambiguous. Germline V CDR1 and CDR2: SGHAT, FQDESV (reference sequence). The CDR3 contains 12 residues. V was shortened by 4 bases and J by 10 bases, with 12 bases between the two germline ends. The DNA of the CDR3 is TGTGCCAGCAGCTATAGCACCCCTTCGCAGTATTTT. This sequence encodes CASSYSTPSQYF.

This clonotype was counted only a few times. The rearrangement joins TRBV10-2 to TRBJ2-4; D uncertain. The V gene lost 5 bases and the J gene lost 7 bases, with 12 bases spanning the gap. The V gene's germline CDR1 is WSHSY and CDR2 SAAADI. This CDR3 spans 13 amino acids. Written as DNA, the CDR3 is TGCGCCAGCAGTTCAGTGGAGAGCAACATTCAGTACTTC. It specifies CASSSVESNIQYF.

This clonotype showed up many times. J is TRBJ1-1 and V is TRBV7-8; 8 nucleotides match TRBD1. CDR1 is SGHVS and CDR2 is FQNEAQ in the germline V gene. The trim removed 2 bases at V and 0 bases at J, leaving 5 bases unmatched. This CDR3 contains 16 residues. CDR3 DNA: TGTGCCAGCAGCTTATGGGGGACAGGCTTGAACACTGAAGCTTTCTTT. As protein: CASSLWGTGLNTEAFF. Complete variable domain (other parts from reference TRBV7-8 and TRBJ1-1): GAGVSQSPRYKVAKRGQDVALRCDPISGHVSLFWYQQALGQGPEFLTYFQNEAQLDKSGLPSDRFFAERPEGSVSTLKIQRTQQEDSAVYLCASSLWGTGLNTEAFFGQGTRLTVV.

This clonotype is labeled as medium-sized. The chain uses TRBV7-2 and TRBJ1-4; a possible D gene is TRBD1 (6 bases). Trimming removed 5 bases from V and 14 bases from J, with 18 bases in between. The CDR3 runs to 13 residues. Germline CDR1 reads SGHTA; CDR2 reads FQGNSA. For the CDR3, the DNA is TGTGCCAGCAGCCGACGGGACATTGATTCGCTGTTTTTT. Translating gives CASSRRDIDSLFF.

This clonotype is termed medium-sized. This sequence joins TRBV4-2 and TRBJ2-1; D might be TRBD2 (5 bases). Germline CDR1 LGHNA, CDR2 YNFKEQ. This CDR3 region has 14 residues. The V and J ends lost 4 bases and 5 bases respectively, with 12 bases between them. CDR3 DNA sequence: TGTGCCAGCAGCCTTTTCCCCGGGAACAATGAGCAGTTCTTC. Residues: CASSLFPGNNEQFF.

This clonotype has at least ten counts. The chain couples TRBV7-3 to TRBJ2-5; TRBD2 matches at 10 bases. CDR1 is SGHTA and CDR2 is FQGTGA in the germline V gene. Losses at the gene ends were 6 bases for V and 0 bases for J; bases not matched to a gene: 7. The CDR3 extends over 16 amino acids. The chain's CDR3 is CASSYLAGEYQETQYF. DNA of the CDR3: TGTGCCAGCAGTTATCTAGCGGGGGAGTACCAAGAGACCCAGTACTTC.

V and J are TRBV2 and TRBJ2-7; D uncertain. Germline CDR1 SNHLY, CDR2 FYNNEI. The CDR3 spans 13 residues. V lost 4 bases, J lost 3 bases, and 10 bases lay in between. The CDR3 DNA reads TGTGCCAGCAGTGGTAGAGGCCTCTACGAGCAGTACTTC. Translated, it gives CASSGRGLYEQYF.

This clonotype was recorded many times. The chain carries TRBV29-1 and TRBJ2-7, with D maybe TRBD1 (6 bases). CDR1 and CDR2 from the germline V gene are SQVTM and ANQGSEA. The CDR3 has 15 amino acids. Trimming removed 1 base from V and 4 bases from J, with 17 bases in between. The CDR3 DNA reads TGCAGCGTTGAAGTTTGGGCAGGGGAAGGGTACGAGCAGTACGTC. Its protein product is CSVEVWAGEGYEQYV.

This clonotype appeared many times. The rearrangement joins TRBV5-1 to TRBJ1-1; D not certain. Trimming removed 0 bases at V and 5 bases at J, with 11 bases between. The CDR3 has 14 residues. In germline, CDR1 is SGHRS, CDR2 YFSETQ. CDR3 in DNA: TGCGCCAGCAGCTTGGCAATCGGGAGGACTGAAGCTTTCTTT. It yields the protein CASSLAIGRTEAFF.

There are many counts of this clonotype. The junction shows a germline mismatch at one end, possibly a read error. This chain joins TRBV4-1 and TRBJ1-2; D ambiguous. Germline V gene sequence: CDR1 MGHRA, CDR2 YSYEKL. The CDR3 has 15 residues. The chain's CDR3 is CASRGWVHRNFGYTF. DNA for the CDR3: TGCGCCAGCAGAGGTTGGGTCCATCGGAACTTTGGCTACACCTTC.

Ten or more counts support this clonotype. CDR3 in amino acids: CASSLGQGNGQPQHF. In DNA form, the CDR3 reads TGTGCCAGCAGCTTGGGACAGGGTAACGGTCAGCCCCAGCATTTT. The V gene is TRBV5-5, the J gene TRBJ1-5; 7 nucleotides align to TRBD1. The CDR3 is made up of 15 amino acids. V lost 0 bases, J lost 6 bases, and 6 bases stayed unmatched. Per germline, CDR1 SGHKS and CDR2 YYEKEE (reference sequence).